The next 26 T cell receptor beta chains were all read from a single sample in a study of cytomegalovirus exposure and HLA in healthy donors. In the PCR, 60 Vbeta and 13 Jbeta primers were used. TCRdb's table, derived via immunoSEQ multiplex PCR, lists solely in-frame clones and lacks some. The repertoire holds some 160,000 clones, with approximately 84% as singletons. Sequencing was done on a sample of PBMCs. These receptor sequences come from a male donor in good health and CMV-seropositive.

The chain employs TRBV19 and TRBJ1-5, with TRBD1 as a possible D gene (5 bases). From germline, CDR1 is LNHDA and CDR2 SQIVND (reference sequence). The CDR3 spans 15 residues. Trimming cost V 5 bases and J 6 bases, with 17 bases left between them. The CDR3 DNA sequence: TGTGCCAGTAGTGTGACAGAGGTAAGTGGTCAGCCCCAGCATTTT. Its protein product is CASSVTEVSGQPQHF.

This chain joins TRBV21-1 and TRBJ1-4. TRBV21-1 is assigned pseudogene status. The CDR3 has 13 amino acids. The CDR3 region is CASSPVPNEKLFF. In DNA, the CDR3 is TGTGCCAGCAGCCCGGTACCCAATGAAAAACTGTTTTTT.

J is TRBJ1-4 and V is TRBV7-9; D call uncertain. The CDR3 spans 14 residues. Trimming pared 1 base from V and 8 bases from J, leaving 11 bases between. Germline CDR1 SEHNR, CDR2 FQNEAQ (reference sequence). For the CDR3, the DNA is TGTGCCAGCAGCTTAGGAGGGAGGGCGGAAAAACTGTTTTTT. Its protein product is CASSLGGRAEKLFF.

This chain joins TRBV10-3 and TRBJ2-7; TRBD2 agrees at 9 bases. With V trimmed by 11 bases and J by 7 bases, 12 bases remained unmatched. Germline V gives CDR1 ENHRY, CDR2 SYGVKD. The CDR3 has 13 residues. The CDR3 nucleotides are TGTGCCTGTGGGATAGCGGGAGAGCATGAGCAGTACTTC. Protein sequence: CACGIAGEHEQYF.

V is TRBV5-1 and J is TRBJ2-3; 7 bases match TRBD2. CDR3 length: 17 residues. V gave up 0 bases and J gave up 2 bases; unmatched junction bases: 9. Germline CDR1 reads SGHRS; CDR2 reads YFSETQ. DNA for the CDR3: TGCGCCAGCAGCTTGGAACTGTCCGGGACTACCACAGATACGCAGTATTTT. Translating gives CASSLELSGTTTDTQYF.

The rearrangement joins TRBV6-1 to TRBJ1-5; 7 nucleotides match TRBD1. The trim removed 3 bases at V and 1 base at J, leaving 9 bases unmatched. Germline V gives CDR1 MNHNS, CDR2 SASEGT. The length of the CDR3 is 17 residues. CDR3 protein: CASSDQTGKISNQPQHF. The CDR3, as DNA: TGTGCCAGCAGTGACCAGACAGGGAAGATAAGCAATCAGCCCCAGCATTTT.

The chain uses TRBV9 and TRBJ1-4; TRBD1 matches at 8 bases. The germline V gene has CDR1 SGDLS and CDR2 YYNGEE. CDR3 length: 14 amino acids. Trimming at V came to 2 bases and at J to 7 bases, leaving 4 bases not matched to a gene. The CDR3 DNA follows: TGTGCCAGCAGCGTGGCAGGGGGCGGTGAAAAACTGTTTTTT. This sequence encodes CASSVAGGGEKLFF.

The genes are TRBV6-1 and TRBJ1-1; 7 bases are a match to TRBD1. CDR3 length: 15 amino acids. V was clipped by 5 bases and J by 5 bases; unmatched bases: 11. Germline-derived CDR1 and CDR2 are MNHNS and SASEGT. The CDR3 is CASSQRRDSSTEAFF. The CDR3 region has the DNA TGTGCCAGCAGTCAGCGGAGGGACAGTTCGACTGAAGCTTTCTTT.

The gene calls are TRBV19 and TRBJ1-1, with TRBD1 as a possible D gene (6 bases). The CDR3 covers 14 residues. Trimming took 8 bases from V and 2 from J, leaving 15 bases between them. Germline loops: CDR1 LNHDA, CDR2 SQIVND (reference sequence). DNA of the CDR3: TGTGCCAGTCTTGATGGGGGCTATAACACTGAAGCTTTCTTT. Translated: CASLDGGYNTEAFF.

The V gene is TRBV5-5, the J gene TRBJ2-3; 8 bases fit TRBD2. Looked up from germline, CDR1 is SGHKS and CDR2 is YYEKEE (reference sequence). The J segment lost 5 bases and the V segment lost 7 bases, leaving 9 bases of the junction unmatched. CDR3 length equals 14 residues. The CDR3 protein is CASLLRGDLDTQYF. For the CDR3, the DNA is TGTGCCAGCCTTTTGCGGGGGGATTTAGATACGCAGTATTTT. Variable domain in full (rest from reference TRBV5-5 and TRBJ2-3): DAGVTQSPTHLIKTRGQQVTLRCSPISGHKSVSWYQQVLGQGPQFIFQYYEKEERGRGNFPDRFSARQFPNYSSELNVNALLLGDSALYLCASLLRGDLDTQYFGPGTRLTVL.

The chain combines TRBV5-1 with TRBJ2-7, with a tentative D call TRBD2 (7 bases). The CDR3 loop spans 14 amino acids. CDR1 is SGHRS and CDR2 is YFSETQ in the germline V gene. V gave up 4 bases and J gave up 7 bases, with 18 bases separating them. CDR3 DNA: TGCGCCAGCAGCCTCATCGGGGGGCTAGCGGAGCAGTACTTC. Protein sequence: CASSLIGGLAEQYF.

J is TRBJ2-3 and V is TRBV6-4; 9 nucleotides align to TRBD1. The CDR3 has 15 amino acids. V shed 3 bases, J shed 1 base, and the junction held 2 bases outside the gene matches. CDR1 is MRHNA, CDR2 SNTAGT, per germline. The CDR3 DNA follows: TGTGCCAGCAGTGAGGGACAGGGAGGCACAGATACGCAGTATTTT. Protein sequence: CASSEGQGGTDTQYF.

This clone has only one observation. The CDR3 sequence is CASRLAYNEQFF. The CDR3 DNA is TGTGCCTCAAGACTAGCCTACAATGAGCAGTTCTTC. This chain joins TRBV30 and TRBJ2-1; possibly TRBD2 for D (6 bases). CDR3 length equals 12 residues. The germline V gene has CDR1 GTSNPN and CDR2 SVGIG (reference sequence). Trimming cost V 7 bases and J 2 bases, with 9 bases left between them.

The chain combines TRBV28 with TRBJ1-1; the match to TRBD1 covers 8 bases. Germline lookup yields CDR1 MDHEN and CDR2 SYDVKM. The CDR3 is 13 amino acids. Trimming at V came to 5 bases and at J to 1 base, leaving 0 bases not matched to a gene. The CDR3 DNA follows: TGTGCCAGCAGTGGACAGGGGAACACTGAAGCTTTCTTT. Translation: CASSGQGNTEAFF.

DNA of the CDR3: TGTGCCAGCAGCTTGTCAGGGCTAGGGGGGGAAGAGACCCAGTACTTC. Its translation is CASSLSGLGGEETQYF. This chain uses TRBV11-3 with TRBJ2-5; D possibly corresponds to TRBD2 (7 bases). Trimming shortened V by 3 bases and J by 3 bases, and 17 bases separated the two germline ends. Germline V gives CDR1 SGHNT, CDR2 YENEEA. The CDR3 covers 16 residues. The full variable domain, its missing parts supplied by reference TRBV11-3 and TRBJ2-5, is EAGVVQSPRYKIIEKKQPVAFWCNPISGHNTLYWYLQNLGQGPELLIRYENEEAVDDSQLPKDRFSAERLKGVDSTLKIQPAELGDSAVYLCASSLSGLGGEETQYFGPGTRLLVL.

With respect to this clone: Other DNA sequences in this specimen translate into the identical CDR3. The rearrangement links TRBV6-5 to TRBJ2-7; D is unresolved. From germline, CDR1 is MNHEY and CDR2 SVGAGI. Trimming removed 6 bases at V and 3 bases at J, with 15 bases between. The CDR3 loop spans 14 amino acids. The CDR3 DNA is TGTGCCAGCAGCCTTGCTAGTGGTGGCTACGAGCAGTACTTC. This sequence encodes CASSLASGGYEQYF.

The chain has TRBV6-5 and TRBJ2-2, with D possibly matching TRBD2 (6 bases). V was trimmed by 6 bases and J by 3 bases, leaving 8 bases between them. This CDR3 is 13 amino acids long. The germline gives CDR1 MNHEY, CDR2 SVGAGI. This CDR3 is CASRGLYTGELFF. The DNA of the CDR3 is TGTGCCAGCAGGGGACTTTACACCGGGGAGCTGTTTTTT.

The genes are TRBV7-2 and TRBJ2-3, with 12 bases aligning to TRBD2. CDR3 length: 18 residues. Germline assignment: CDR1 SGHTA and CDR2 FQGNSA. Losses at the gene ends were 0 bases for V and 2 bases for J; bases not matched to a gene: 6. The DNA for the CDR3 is TGTGCCAGCAGCTTAGCTGGGCTAGCGGGAGGGTTCACAGATACGCAGTATTTT. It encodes CASSLAGLAGGFTDTQYF.

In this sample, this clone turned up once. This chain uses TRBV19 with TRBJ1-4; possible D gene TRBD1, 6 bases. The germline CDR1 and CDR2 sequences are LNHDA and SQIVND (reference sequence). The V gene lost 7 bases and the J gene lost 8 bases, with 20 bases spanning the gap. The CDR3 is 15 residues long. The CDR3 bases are TGTGCCAGTACCCCAAGACAGGCCTTTGGAGAAAAACTGTTTTTT. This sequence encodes CASTPRQAFGEKLFF.

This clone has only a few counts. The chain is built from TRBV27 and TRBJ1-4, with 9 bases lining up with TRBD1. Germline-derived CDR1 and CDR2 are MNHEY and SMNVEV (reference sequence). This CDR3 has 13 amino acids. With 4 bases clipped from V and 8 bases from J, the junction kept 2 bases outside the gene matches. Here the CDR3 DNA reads TGTGCCAGCAGTTGGACAGGGGTCGAAAAACTGTTTTTT. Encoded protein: CASSWTGVEKLFF.

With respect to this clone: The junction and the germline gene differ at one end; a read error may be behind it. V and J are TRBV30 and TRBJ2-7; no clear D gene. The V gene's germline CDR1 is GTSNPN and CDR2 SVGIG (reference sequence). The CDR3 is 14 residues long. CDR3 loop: CAWSVIDLSYGQYF. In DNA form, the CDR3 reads TGTGCCTGGAGTGTAATAGATCTCTCCTACGGGCAGTACTTC. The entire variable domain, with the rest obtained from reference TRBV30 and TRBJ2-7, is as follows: SQTIHQWPATLVQPVGSPLSLECTVEGTSNPNLYWYRQAAGRGLQLLFYSVGIGQISSEVPQNLSASRPQDRQFILSSKKLLLSDSGFYLCAWSVIDLSYGQYFGPGTRLTVT.

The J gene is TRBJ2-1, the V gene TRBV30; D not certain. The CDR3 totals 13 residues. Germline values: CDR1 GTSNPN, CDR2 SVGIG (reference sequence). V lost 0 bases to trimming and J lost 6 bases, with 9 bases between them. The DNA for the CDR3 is TGTGCCTGGAGTGTAATGTCGAGCAATGAGCAGTTCTTC. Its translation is CAWSVMSSNEQFF.

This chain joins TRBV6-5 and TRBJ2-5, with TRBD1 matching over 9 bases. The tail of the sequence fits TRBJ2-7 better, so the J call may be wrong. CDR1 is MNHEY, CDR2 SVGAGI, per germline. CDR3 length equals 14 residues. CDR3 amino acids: CASSYSGTGYEQYF. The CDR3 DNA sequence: TGTGCCAGCAGTTACTCAGGGACAGGGTACGAGCAGTACTTC.

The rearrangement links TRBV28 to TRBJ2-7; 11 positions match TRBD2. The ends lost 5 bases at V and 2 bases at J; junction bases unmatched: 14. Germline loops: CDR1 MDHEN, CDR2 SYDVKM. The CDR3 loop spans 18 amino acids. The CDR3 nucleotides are TGTGCCAGCAGTCTCCCCACTAGCGGGAGTAGGTGGGCCTACGAGCAGTACTTC. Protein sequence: CASSLPTSGSRWAYEQYF.

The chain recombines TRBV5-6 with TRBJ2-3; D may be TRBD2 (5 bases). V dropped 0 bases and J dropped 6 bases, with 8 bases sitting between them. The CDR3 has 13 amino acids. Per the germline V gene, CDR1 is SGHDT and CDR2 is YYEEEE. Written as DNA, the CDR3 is TGTGCCAGCAGCTTGGCCGCGGGCGATACGCAGTATTTT. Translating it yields CASSLAAGDTQYF.

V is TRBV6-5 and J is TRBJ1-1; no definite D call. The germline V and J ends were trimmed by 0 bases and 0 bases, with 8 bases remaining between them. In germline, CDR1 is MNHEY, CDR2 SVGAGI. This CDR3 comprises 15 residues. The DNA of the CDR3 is TGTGCCAGCAGTTACTCCTCCCGGGTGAACACTGAAGCTTTCTTT. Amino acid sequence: CASSYSSRVNTEAFF.